This T cell receptor (beta chain) emerged from a study of T cells in Graves' hyperthyroidism and ophthalmopathy. Study-wide points: Ophthalmopathy and stable hyperthyroidism were separated by a 13 V-J model.

As concerns this clonotype: The antigen remains unidentified.

The V gene's germline CDR1 is MNHNS and CDR2 SASEGT. The germline V and J ends were trimmed by 7 bases and 6 bases, with 13 bases remaining between them. The CDR3 spans 14 residues. Fresh 10 ml peripheral blood yielded PBMCs. Amplification targeted TCR beta CDR3 regions from RNA transcripts. RT-PCR in the first round (using the HTBI primer set) targeted the TCR CDR3. MiXCR was run by TCRdb on the multiplex PCR reads, yielding one entry per CDR3 protein. The sample yields about 570,000 distinct CDR3 sequences, 14% seen once. The sequencing input was blood. The sequence was obtained from a middle-aged woman with Graves' hyperthyroidism. V is TRBV6-1 and J is TRBJ1-6, with D unresolved. The CDR3 region is CASTKHPLNSPLHF. The CDR3 DNA reads as TGTGCCAGCACCAAGCACCCGCTTAATTCACCCCTCCACTTT.